The 10 T cell receptor beta chains below were found in one sample sequenced in a study of vaccination effects on CD4 cells after COVID-19. ViraFEST expansion of antigen-specific CD4+ T cells with viral peptide pools preceded sequencing. Following a 10-day culture, CD4+ T cells were purified. Documented for the person is a PCR-confirmed SARS-CoV-2 infection occurring between March and December 2020. The protocol was immunoSEQ multiplex PCR, while the TCRdb copy is restricted to in-frame clones and leaves out a portion. The sample has 70,000 or so clones, about 69% seen once; the top ten hold over 4.5%. The antigens these receptors bind are not known. Sequenced material: CD4+ T cells from PBMCs cultured with HIV peptides, taken before COVID-19 vaccination. Subset noted: HIV-1 Nef peptide pool negative control/reference culture. These receptors originate from a human donor who had a prior SARS-CoV-2 infection.

The V call is TRBV5-1, the J call TRBJ2-5; D gene unclear. CDR3 length: 14 residues. CDR1 SGHRS and CDR2 YFSETQ come from the germline V gene. The V and J ends lost 0 bases and 4 bases respectively, with 10 bases between them. In DNA, the CDR3 is TGCGCCAGCAGCTTGGCACAGCTGGGAGAGACCCAGTACTTC. Encoded protein: CASSLAQLGETQYF.

About this clone: At one of its ends the junction is not consistent with the germline gene, which may arise from a read error. The V and J genes are TRBV3-1 (or the pseudogene TRBV3-2) and TRBJ1-2; D ambiguous. The CDR3 is made up of 13 amino acids. Per the germline V gene, CDR1 is LGHDT and CDR2 is YNNKEL (reference sequence). The CDR3 sequence: CASSHYSGTFLDF. CDR3 nucleotide sequence: TGTGCCAGCAGCCACTACAGCGGCACCTTCCTAGACTTC.

The V gene is TRBV12-3 or TRBV12-4, the J gene TRBJ2-5; D gene uncertain. The CDR3 extends over 11 amino acids. Trimming removed 3 bases from V and 7 bases from J, with 6 bases in between. CDR3 in amino acids: CASSFLGTQYF. The CDR3 bases are TGTGCCAGCAGTTTCTTGGGGACCCAGTACTTC.

This chain connects TRBV7-8 to TRBJ2-7; 8 bases fit TRBD2. The V gene end was trimmed by 1 base and the J gene end by 7 bases; junction bases not matched to a gene: 15. CDR3 length: 17 residues. In germline, CDR1 is SGHVS, CDR2 FQNEAQ. The CDR3 region is CASSLVATPGLVREQYF. The DNA of the CDR3 is TGTGCCAGCAGCTTAGTAGCTACCCCGGGACTAGTGAGAGAGCAGTACTTC.

The chain joins TRBV10-3 to TRBJ1-4; D not certain. Germline CDR1 is ENHRY and CDR2 is SYGVKD. The CDR3 runs to 13 residues. With 10 bases removed from V and 0 bases from J, the gap between germline ends came to 9 bases. CDR3 protein: CATQRSTNEKLFF. Written as DNA, the CDR3 is TGTGCCACACAAAGGTCAACTAATGAAAAACTGTTTTTT.

In DNA, the CDR3 is TGTGCCAGCAGTTCCGGGGAGCTGTTTTTT. Its translation is CASSSGELFF. The chain joins TRBV7-9 to TRBJ2-2, with D unresolved. This CDR3 has 10 residues. Germline V CDR1 and CDR2: SEHNR, FQNEAQ (reference sequence). Trimming left V 6 bases short and J 6 bases short, with 2 bases between.

The chain is built from TRBV3-1 (or the pseudogene TRBV3-2) and TRBJ2-5; 9 bases are a match to TRBD2. Germline V gives CDR1 LGHDT, CDR2 YNNKEL (reference sequence). Trimming at V came to 5 bases and at J to 1 base, leaving 5 bases not matched to a gene. The CDR3 loop spans 15 amino acids. This CDR3 reads CASSATTSGQETQYF. The CDR3 coding sequence is TGTGCCAGCAGCGCTACGACTAGCGGCCAAGAGACCCAGTACTTC.

This clone was seen more than once but under ten times. The rearrangement links TRBV27 to TRBJ2-3, with 8 bases lining up with TRBD1. This CDR3 contains 14 residues. CDR1 is MNHEY, CDR2 SMNVEV, per germline (reference sequence). After removal of 8 bases from V and 5 bases from J, the junction contained 9 bases not matched to a gene. CDR3 nucleotides: TGTGCCAGCGGACCGAAAACAGGGGGAGATACGCAGTATTTT. Its protein product is CASGPKTGGDTQYF.

The CDR3: CAWSVFRLRYGYTF. CDR3 in DNA: TGTGCCTGGAGTGTATTCCGGTTGCGCTATGGCTACACCTTC. This rearrangement joins TRBV30 to TRBJ1-2; D remains ambiguous. Per germline, CDR1 GTSNPN and CDR2 SVGIG (reference sequence). The length of the CDR3 is 14 residues. V lost 0 bases and J 4 bases, leaving 12 bases between the germline ends.

The CDR3 DNA follows: TGTGCCAGCAGCAAAGTAGGGCAGCTTTACGAGCAGTACTTC. It yields the protein CASSKVGQLYEQYF. V usage is TRBV21-1 and J usage is TRBJ2-7. TRBV21-1 is recorded as a pseudogene. The CDR3 totals 14 residues.